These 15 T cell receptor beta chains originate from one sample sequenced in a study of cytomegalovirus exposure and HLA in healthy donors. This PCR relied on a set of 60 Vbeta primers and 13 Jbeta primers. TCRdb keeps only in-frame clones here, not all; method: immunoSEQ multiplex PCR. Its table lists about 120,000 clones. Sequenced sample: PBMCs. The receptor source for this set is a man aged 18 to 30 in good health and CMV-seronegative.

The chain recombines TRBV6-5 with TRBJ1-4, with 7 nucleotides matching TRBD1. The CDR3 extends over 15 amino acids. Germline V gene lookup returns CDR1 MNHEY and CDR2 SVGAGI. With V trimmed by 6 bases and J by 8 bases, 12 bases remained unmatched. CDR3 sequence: CASSRRDSLNEKLFF. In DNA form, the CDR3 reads TGTGCCAGCAGCCGCCGGGACAGTCTAAACGAAAAACTGTTTTTT.

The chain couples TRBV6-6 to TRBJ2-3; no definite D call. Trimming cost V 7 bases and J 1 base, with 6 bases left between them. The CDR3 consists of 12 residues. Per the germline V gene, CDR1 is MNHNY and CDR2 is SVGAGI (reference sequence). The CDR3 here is CASIAGTDTQYF. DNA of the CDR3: TGTGCCAGCATTGCGGGCACAGATACGCAGTATTTT.

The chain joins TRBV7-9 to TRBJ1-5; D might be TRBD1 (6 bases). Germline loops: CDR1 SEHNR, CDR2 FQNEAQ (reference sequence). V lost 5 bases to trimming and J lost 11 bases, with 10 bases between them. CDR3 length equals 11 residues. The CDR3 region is CASSGGGAQHF. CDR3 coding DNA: TGTGCCAGCAGCGGAGGGGGGGCCCAGCATTTT.

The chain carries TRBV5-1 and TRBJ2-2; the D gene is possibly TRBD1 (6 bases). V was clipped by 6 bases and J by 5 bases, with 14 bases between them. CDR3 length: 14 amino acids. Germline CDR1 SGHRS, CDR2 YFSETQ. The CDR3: CASTRRQGTGELFF. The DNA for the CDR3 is TGCGCCAGCACCAGACGGCAGGGGACCGGGGAGCTGTTTTTT. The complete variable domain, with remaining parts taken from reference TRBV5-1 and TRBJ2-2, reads KAGVTQTPRYLIKTRGQQVTLSCSPISGHRSVSWYQQTPGQGLQFLFEYFSETQRNKGNFPGRFSGRQFSNSRSEMNVSTLELGDSALYLCASTRRQGTGELFFGEGSRLTVL.

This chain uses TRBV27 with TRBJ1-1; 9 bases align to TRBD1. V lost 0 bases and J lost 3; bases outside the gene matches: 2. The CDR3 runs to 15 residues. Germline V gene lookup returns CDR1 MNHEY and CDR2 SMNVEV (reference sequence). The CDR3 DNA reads TGTGCCAGCAGTTTATCGACAGGGGGGTACACTGAAGCTTTCTTT. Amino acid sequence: CASSLSTGGYTEAFF.

In DNA form, the CDR3 reads TGTGCCAGCAGCGTAGATTCCAGTGGGTACAGGGTCCAGCATTTT. Translating it yields CASSVDSSGYRVQHF. The V call is TRBV9, the J call TRBJ1-5; perhaps TRBD1 as D (6 bases). Germline values: CDR1 SGDLS, CDR2 YYNGEE. The CDR3 is made up of 15 amino acids. V gave up 0 bases and J gave up 12 bases, with 19 bases separating them.

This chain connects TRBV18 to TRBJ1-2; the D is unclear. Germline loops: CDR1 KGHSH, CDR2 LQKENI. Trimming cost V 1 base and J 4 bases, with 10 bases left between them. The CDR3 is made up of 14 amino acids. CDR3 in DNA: TGTGCCAGCTCACCACGGGCAGGAACCTATGGCTACACCTTC. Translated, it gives CASSPRAGTYGYTF.

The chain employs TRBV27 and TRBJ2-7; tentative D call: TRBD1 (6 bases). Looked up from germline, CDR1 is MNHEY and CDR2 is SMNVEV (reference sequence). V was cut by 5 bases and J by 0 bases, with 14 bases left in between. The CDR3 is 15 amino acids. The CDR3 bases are TGTGCCAGCAGTCGGTCCGGACAGTACTCCTACGAGCAGTACTTC. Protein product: CASSRSGQYSYEQYF.

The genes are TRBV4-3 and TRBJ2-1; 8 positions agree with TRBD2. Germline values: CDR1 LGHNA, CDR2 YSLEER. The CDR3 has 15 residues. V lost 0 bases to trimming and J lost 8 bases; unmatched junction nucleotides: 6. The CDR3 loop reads CASSQDAGGVYEQFF. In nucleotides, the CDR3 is TGCGCCAGCAGCCAAGATGCGGGGGGCGTCTATGAGCAGTTCTTC.

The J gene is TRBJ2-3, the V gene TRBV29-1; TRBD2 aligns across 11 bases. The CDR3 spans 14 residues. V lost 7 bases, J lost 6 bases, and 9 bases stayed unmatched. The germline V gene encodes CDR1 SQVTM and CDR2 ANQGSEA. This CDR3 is CSAGGASGGDTQYF. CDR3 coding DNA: TGCAGCGCAGGAGGGGCTAGCGGGGGGGATACGCAGTATTTT.

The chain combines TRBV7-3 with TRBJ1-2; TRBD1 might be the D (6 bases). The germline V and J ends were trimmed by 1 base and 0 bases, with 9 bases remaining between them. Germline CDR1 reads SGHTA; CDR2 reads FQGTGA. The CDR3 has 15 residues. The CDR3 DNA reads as TGTGCCAGCAGCTTAATAGGGGGAACTAACTATGGCTACACCTTC. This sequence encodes CASSLIGGTNYGYTF. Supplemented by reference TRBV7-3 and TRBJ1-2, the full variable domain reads GAGVSQTPSNKVTEKGKYVELRCDPISGHTALYWYRQSLGQGPEFLIYFQGTGAADDSGLPNDRFFAVRPEGSVSTLKIQRTERGDSAVYLCASSLIGGTNYGYTFGSGTRLTVV.

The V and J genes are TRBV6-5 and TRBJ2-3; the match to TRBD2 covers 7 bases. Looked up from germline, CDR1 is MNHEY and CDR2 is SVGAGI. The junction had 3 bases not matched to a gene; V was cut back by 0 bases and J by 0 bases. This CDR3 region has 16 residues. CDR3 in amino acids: CASSYSSSGSTDTQYF. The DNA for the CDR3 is TGTGCCAGCAGTTACTCCAGTAGCGGGAGCACAGATACGCAGTATTTT.

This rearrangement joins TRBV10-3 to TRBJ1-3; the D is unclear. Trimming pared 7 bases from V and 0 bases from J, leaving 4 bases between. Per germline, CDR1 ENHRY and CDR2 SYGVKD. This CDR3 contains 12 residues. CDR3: CAITSSGNTIYF. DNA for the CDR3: TGTGCCATCACCTCCTCTGGAAACACCATATATTTT.

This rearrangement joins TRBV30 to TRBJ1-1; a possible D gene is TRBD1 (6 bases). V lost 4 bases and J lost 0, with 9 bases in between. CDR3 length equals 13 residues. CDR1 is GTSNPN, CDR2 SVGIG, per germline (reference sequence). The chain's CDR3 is CAWTRDMNTEAFF. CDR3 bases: TGTGCCTGGACTCGGGACATGAACACTGAAGCTTTCTTT.

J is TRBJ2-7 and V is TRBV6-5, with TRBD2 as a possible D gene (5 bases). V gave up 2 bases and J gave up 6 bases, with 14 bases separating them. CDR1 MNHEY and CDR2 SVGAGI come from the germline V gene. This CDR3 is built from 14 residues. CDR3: CASSYREGTREQYF. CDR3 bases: TGTGCCAGCAGTTACAGAGAGGGCACTCGCGAGCAGTACTTC.